The 5 T cell receptor beta chains below all came from one sample that was sequenced in a study of CD8 T cells in ankylosing spondylitis. TCRdb re-derived calls from the 5' RACE reads in MiXCR, one entry per CDR3 protein. The data contain some 340,000 distinct CDR3 sequences, about 15% of them singletons. The sample comprised blood, either unsorted or a sorted T cell fraction (not recorded which). Receptors originate from a male donor with ankylosing spondylitis or in good health (not recorded which).

With respect to this clonotype: A read error may produce the germline difference seen at one junction end. The chain joins TRBV5-1 to TRBJ1-1; D perhaps matches TRBD1 (6 bases). This CDR3 comprises 15 residues. CDR1 is SGHRS and CDR2 is YFSETQ in the germline V gene. Written as DNA, the CDR3 is TGCGCCAGCAGCTTGGAGGGGGTGGGAAACACTGAAGTTTTCTTT. Protein product: CASSLEGVGNTEVFF.

This clonotype has more than one count but fewer than ten. This chain joins TRBV7-2 and TRBJ1-1; 8 positions agree with TRBD1. J was trimmed by 4 bases and V by 3 bases; bases with no gene match: 10. This CDR3 has 16 residues. In germline, CDR1 is SGHTA, CDR2 FQGNSA. CDR3 protein: CASSFRQGKGSTEAFF. Written as DNA, the CDR3 is TGTGCCAGCAGCTTCCGACAGGGGAAGGGGAGCACTGAAGCTTTCTTT. The variable domain in full, with the rest retrieved from reference TRBV7-2 and TRBJ1-1, is GAGVSQSPSNKVTEKGKDVELRCDPISGHTALYWYRQSLGQGLEFLIYFQGNSAPDKSGLPSDRFSAERTGGSVSTLTIQRTQQEDSAVYLCASSFRQGKGSTEAFFGQGTRLTVV.

The chain combines TRBV5-1 with TRBJ2-1, with D tentatively TRBD2 (6 bases). This CDR3 contains 14 residues. Trimming pared 4 bases from V and 7 bases from J, leaving 15 bases between. CDR1 SGHRS and CDR2 YFSETQ come from the germline V gene. The CDR3 DNA reads TGCGCCAGCAGCCCGGGACGGGGGAGAAATGAGCAGTTCTTC. Translated: CASSPGRGRNEQFF.

This chain links TRBV5-1 with TRBJ2-7, with D possibly matching TRBD2 (6 bases). Germline CDR1 and CDR2: SGHRS and YFSETQ. The V end was cut by 0 bases, the J end by 0 bases, with 13 bases between. The CDR3 sequence is 16 residues long. The CDR3 is CASSLAPGTDSYEQYF. Here the CDR3 DNA reads TGCGCCAGCAGCTTGGCCCCCGGGACTGACTCCTACGAGCAGTACTTC.

The J gene is TRBJ2-1, the V gene TRBV25-1; no reliable D call. CDR1 MGHDK and CDR2 SYGVNS come from the germline V gene. This CDR3 is built from 13 residues. V was trimmed by 2 bases and J by 4 bases, leaving 6 bases between them. In nucleotides, the CDR3 is TGTGCCAGCAGTGAAATCTCTTACAATGAGCAGTTCTTC. Translating gives CASSEISYNEQFF. Using reference TRBV25-1 and TRBJ2-1 for the parts outside the CDR3, the full variable domain is EADIYQTPRYLVIGTGKKITLECSQTMGHDKMYWYQQDPGMELHLIHYSYGVNSTEKGDLSSESTVSRIRTEHFPLTLESARPSHTSQYLCASSEISYNEQFFGPGTRLTVL.